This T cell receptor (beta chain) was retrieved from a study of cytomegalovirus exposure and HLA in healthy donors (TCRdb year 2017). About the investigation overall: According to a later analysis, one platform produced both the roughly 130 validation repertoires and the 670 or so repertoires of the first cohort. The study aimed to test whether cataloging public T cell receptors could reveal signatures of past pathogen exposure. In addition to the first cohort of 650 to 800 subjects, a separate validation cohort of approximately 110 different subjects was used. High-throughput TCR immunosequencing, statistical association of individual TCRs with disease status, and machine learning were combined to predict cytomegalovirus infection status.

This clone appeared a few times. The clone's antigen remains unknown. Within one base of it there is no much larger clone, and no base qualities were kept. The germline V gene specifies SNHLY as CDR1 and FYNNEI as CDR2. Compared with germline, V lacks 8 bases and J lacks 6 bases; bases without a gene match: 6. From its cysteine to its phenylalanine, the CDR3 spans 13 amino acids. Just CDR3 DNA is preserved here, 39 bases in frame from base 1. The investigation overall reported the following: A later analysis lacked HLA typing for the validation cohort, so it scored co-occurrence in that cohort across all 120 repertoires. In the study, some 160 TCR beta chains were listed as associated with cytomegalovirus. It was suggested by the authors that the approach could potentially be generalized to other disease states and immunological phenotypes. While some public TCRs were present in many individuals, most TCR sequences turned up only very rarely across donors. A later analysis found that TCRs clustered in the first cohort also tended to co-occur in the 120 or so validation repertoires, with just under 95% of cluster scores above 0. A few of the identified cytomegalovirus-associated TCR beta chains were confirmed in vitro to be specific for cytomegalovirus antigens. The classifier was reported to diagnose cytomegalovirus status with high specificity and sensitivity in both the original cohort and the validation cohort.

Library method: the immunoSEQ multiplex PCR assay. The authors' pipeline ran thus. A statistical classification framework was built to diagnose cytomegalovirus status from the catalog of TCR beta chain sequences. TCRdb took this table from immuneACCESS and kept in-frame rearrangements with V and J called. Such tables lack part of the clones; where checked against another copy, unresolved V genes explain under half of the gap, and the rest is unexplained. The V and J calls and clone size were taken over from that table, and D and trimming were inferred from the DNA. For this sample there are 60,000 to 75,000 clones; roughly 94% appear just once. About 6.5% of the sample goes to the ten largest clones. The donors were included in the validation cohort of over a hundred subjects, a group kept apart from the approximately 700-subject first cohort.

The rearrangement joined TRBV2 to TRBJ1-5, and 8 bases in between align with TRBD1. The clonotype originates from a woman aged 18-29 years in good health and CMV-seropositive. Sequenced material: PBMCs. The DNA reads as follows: TGTGCCAGCGGGTCAGGGGGCGGTCAGCCCCAGCATTTT. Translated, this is CASGSGGGQPQHF. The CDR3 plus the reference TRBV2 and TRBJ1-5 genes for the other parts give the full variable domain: EPEVTQTPSHQVTQMGQEVILRCVPISNHLYFYWYRQILGQKVEFLVSFYNNEISEKSEIFDDQFSVERPDGSNFTLKIRSTKLEDSAMYFCASGSGGGQPQHFGDGTRLSIL.